These 13 T cell receptor beta chains share one sample of origin, sequenced in a study of regulatory T cells in long-lasting Graves disease. The time point denotes: newly diagnosed GD, antithyroid drugs for less than 3 months. The TCR library was made from RNA that had been extracted from PBMCs in TRIzol. For TCR beta, libraries came from iRepertoire HTBI primers and Arm-PCR of CDR3 regions. One entry per CDR3 protein, called by TCRdb with MiXCR from the multiplex PCR reads. The sample has hundreds of thousands of distinct CDR3 sequences, 16% seen once. These data are also associated with another study on T cells in Graves' hyperthyroidism and ophthalmopathy.

The sample consisted of peripheral blood mononuclear cells (PBMCs), taken at new diagnosis, from a patient treated with antithyroid drugs. The receptors stem from a woman aged 25 to 39 with Graves disease.

This clonotype was seen ten or more times. V usage is TRBV7-2 and J usage is TRBJ2-7; 13 bases match TRBD2. The CDR3 is made up of 16 amino acids. CDR1 and CDR2 (germline): SGHTA, FQGNSA. With 1 base clipped from V and 8 bases from J, the junction kept 8 bases outside the gene matches. CDR3 protein: CASSLVSTSGRTQQYF. CDR3 sequence (DNA): TGTGCCAGCAGCTTAGTATCGACTAGCGGGAGGACTCAGCAGTACTTC. Full variable domain (missing parts from reference TRBV7-2 and TRBJ2-7): GAGVSQSPSNKVTEKGKDVELRCDPISGHTALYWYRQSLGQGLEFLIYFQGNSAPDKSGLPSDRFSAERTGGSVSTLTIQRTQQEDSAVYLCASSLVSTSGRTQQYFGPGTRLTVT.

This clonotype has at least ten counts. This sequence joins TRBV2 and TRBJ1-2; 7 bases are a match to TRBD1. The ends lost 4 bases at V and 4 bases at J; junction bases unmatched: 3. This CDR3 spans 13 amino acids. CDR1 and CDR2 from the germline V gene are SNHLY and FYNNEI. As DNA, the CDR3 is TGTGCCAGCAGTGGAGGGACAGTCTATGGCTACACCTTC. Protein: CASSGGTVYGYTF.

The chain uses TRBV2 and TRBJ1-2; no reliable D call. The CDR3 extends over 14 amino acids. The germline gives CDR1 SNHLY, CDR2 FYNNEI. The V and J ends lost 4 bases and 0 bases respectively, with 9 bases between them. The chain's CDR3 is CASSGGLTNYGYTF. CDR3 nucleotide sequence: TGTGCCAGCAGTGGAGGGTTGACTAACTATGGCTACACCTTC.

This clonotype came up a few times. The chain employs TRBV5-6 and TRBJ2-7, with a tentative D call TRBD1 (6 bases). The germline V gene has CDR1 SGHDT and CDR2 YYEEEE. V dropped 3 bases and J dropped 5 bases, with 24 bases sitting between them. The CDR3 spans 17 residues. The CDR3 coding sequence is TGTGCCAGCAGCTACCACTACAGGGACACCCAGAAGGACGAGCAGTACTTC. Translated: CASSYHYRDTQKDEQYF.

The chain recombines TRBV28 with TRBJ2-1; D perhaps matches TRBD1 (6 bases). The CDR3 extends over 14 amino acids. Trimming left V 4 bases short and J 8 bases short, with 15 bases between. The germline CDR1 and CDR2 sequences are MDHEN and SYDVKM. The CDR3 nucleotides read TGTGCCAGCAGTTACAGGGAAAATCTCGATGAGCAGTTCTTC. Translating it yields CASSYRENLDEQFF.

The V call is TRBV18, the J call TRBJ1-5; D is ambiguous. V lost 3 bases and J lost 2, with 20 bases in between. CDR3 length equals 18 residues. Germline V gene data show CDR1 as KGHSH and CDR2 as LQKENI. The CDR3 here is CASSPRPVKDLGNQPQHF. The CDR3 DNA reads TGTGCCAGCTCACCGAGGCCCGTAAAGGATCTTGGCAATCAGCCCCAGCATTTT.

The chain has TRBV7-2 and TRBJ1-5; TRBD1 might be the D (6 bases). Trimming took 1 base from V and 9 from J, leaving 16 bases between them. The germline V gene encodes CDR1 SGHTA and CDR2 FQGNSA. This CDR3 has 15 amino acids. CDR3 in amino acids: CASSLEGTTGPPQHF. In DNA form, the CDR3 reads TGTGCCAGCAGCTTAGAAGGGACAACCGGGCCGCCCCAGCATTTT.

This rearrangement joins TRBV7-9 to TRBJ2-5, with D perhaps TRBD1 (6 bases). With 7 bases removed from V and 5 bases from J, the gap between germline ends came to 23 bases. Germline V gives CDR1 SEHNR, CDR2 FQNEAQ (reference sequence). The CDR3 sequence is 16 residues long. The CDR3 nucleotides read TGTGCCAGCAACACTGGGGATTGGGGGCCTTGGGAGACCCAGTACTTC. It codes for CASNTGDWGPWETQYF.

This clonotype was picked up many times. The chain recombines TRBV28 with TRBJ1-2; D ambiguous. Germline CDR1 and CDR2: MDHEN and SYDVKM. The V end was cut by 2 bases, the J end by 2 bases, with 3 bases between. This CDR3 comprises 12 residues. The CDR3 loop is CASSLMNYGYTF. The CDR3 nucleotides read TGTGCCAGCAGTTTAATGAACTATGGCTACACCTTC.

The genes are TRBV5-1 and TRBJ2-5; D possibly uses TRBD1 or TRBD2 (6 bases each). V was clipped by 4 bases and J by 2 bases, with 15 bases between them. The V gene's germline CDR1 is SGHRS and CDR2 YFSETQ. CDR3 length: 15 amino acids. CDR3 region: CASSLTTGLQETQYF. CDR3 DNA: TGCGCCAGCAGCCTGACGACAGGACTACAAGAGACCCAGTACTTC.

The J gene is TRBJ1-2, the V gene TRBV3-1; D gene unclear. This CDR3 spans 15 amino acids. Trimming shortened V by 0 bases and J by 3 bases, and 11 bases separated the two germline ends. Germline V gene sequence: CDR1 LGHDT, CDR2 YNNKEL (reference sequence). The DNA for the CDR3 is TGTGCCAGCAGCCAAGATTACCCCCTACACTATGGCTACACCTTC. This gives the protein CASSQDYPLHYGYTF.

This clonotype was recorded many times. The chain links TRBV2 to TRBJ1-1; D unclear. V gave up 8 bases and J gave up 1 base, with 5 bases separating them. The CDR3 spans 11 residues. The germline CDR1 and CDR2 sequences are SNHLY and FYNNEI. The CDR3: CASVPNTEAFF. The CDR3 nucleotides are TGTGCCAGCGTACCGAACACTGAAGCTTTCTTT.

This chain connects TRBV7-9 to TRBJ1-5; unclear D gene. The CDR3 spans 14 residues. Deletions cut 2 bases from V and 2 bases from J, with 7 bases between. Per the germline V gene, CDR1 is SEHNR and CDR2 is FQNEAQ (reference sequence). The DNA for the CDR3 is TGTGCCAGCAGCTTACTTCAGGGCAATCAGCCCCAGCATTTT. It encodes CASSLLQGNQPQHF.